This TCR beta chain derives from a study of neurological immune-mediated disorders. Study results and caveats: The absence of any CDR3 amino acid sequence shared by expanded clones across subjects suggests that repertoires were private in all groups.

This sample's time point: technical triplicate 2. The cell input for sorted libraries was 1 million, and those cells were CD4+ or CD8+ T cells. This CDR3 has 13 residues. The J segment lost 6 bases and the V segment lost 6 bases, leaving 4 bases of the junction unmatched. This clonotype was found many times. What it recognizes is unknown. cDNA was made by 5'RACE with 10-nucleotide random UMIs. TCRdb called the 5' RACE reads again in MiXCR, with one record for every CDR3 protein. The profile shows under 35,000 distinct CDR3 sequences, roughly 14% of them singletons. This TCR derives from a female donor with HTLV-1-associated myelopathy (HAM/TSP). This chain uses TRBV12-3 or TRBV12-4 with TRBJ2-1; 8 bases line up with TRBD2. Material for sequencing was CD4+ T cells from blood. This CDR3 is CASRLAGINEQFF. The CDR3 DNA sequence: TGTGCCAGCAGGCTAGCGGGTATCAATGAGCAGTTCTTC.